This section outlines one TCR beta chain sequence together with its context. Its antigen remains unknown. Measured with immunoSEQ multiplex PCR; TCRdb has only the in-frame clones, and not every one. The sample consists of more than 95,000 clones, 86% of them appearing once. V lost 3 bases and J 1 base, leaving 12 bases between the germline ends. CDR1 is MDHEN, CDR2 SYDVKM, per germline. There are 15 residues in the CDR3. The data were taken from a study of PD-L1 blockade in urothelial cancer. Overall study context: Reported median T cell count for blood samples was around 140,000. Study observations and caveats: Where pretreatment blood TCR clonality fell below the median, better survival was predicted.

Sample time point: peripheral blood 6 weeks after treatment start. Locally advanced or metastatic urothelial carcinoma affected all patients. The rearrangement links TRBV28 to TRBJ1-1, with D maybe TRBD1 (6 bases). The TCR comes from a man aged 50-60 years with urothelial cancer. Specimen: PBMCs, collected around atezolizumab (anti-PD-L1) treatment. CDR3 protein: CASSFWVRGNTEAFF. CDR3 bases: TGTGCCAGCAGTTTTTGGGTCAGGGGGAACACTGAAGCTTTCTTT.